These 9 T cell receptor beta chains originate from one sample sequenced in a study of quantifying T cell responses using KT2 cells. On the study more broadly: cDNA was made from DNase-treated RNA using alpha and beta constant primers.

A single-stranded UMI oligo with SP2 sequence was ligated to cDNA 3' ends. An equimolar mix of RC1.1 and RC1.2 primed the beta chain across TRBC1 and TRBC2. TCRdb re-analysed the UMI-ligation and nested PCR reads in MiXCR, keeping a single row per CDR3 protein. The profile shows approximately 57,000 distinct CDR3 sequences, around an eighth of them singletons. The material sequenced was PBMCs spiked with cells of the T cell clone KT2. These TCRs come from a human donor.

This clonotype showed up many times. The V call is TRBV24-1, the J call TRBJ2-3; D call uncertain. CDR3 length equals 13 residues. V was cut by 4 bases and J by 2 bases, with 6 bases left in between. CDR1 and CDR2 from the germline V gene are KGHDR and SFDVKD. Here the CDR3 reads CATSDLITDTQYF. Written as DNA, the CDR3 is TGTGCCACCAGTGACCTAATCACAGATACGCAGTATTTT.

In its sample, this clonotype was seen a few times. CDR3 sequence reads: CASSFGTGNGYTF. In nucleotides, the CDR3 is TGTGCCAGCAGTTTCGGGACAGGGAATGGCTACACCTTC. This chain uses TRBV27 with TRBJ1-2, with 9 bases aligning to TRBD1. Germline CDR1 reads MNHEY; CDR2 reads SMNVEV (reference sequence). The CDR3 spans 13 residues. The J segment lost 6 bases and the V segment lost 3 bases, leaving 2 bases of the junction unmatched.

The sample holds many counts of this clonotype. This sequence joins TRBV20-1 and TRBJ2-3; D is unclear. Germline V gene lookup returns CDR1 DFQATT and CDR2 SNEGSKA (reference sequence). With 3 bases removed from V and 0 bases from J, the gap between germline ends came to 10 bases. The CDR3 is 14 residues long. The CDR3 DNA reads as TGCAGTGCTAGTGCACCCCCTAGCACAGATACGCAGTATTTT. It translates to CSASAPPSTDTQYF.

This clonotype was counted once. This chain joins TRBV11-3 and TRBJ2-5; no definite D call. The germline V gene has CDR1 SGHNT and CDR2 YENEEA. This CDR3 is 12 amino acids long. The V and J ends lost 3 bases and 5 bases respectively, with 7 bases between them. This CDR3 reads CASSLGLETQYF. DNA for the CDR3: TGTGCCAGCAGCTTGGGCCTGGAGACCCAGTACTTC.

This clonotype was observed at least ten times. The chain carries TRBV6-5 and TRBJ1-1; D unclear. V dropped 0 bases and J dropped 1 base, with 6 bases sitting between them. This CDR3 spans 14 amino acids. Germline loops: CDR1 MNHEY, CDR2 SVGAGI. In DNA, the CDR3 is TGTGCCAGCAGTTACTCGAACGGGAACACTGAAGCTTTCTTT. Its translation is CASSYSNGNTEAFF.

This clonotype came up many times. The chain is built from TRBV7-9 and TRBJ2-7; 9 bases match TRBD1. This CDR3 has 14 amino acids. Germline V CDR1 and CDR2: SEHNR, FQNEAQ (reference sequence). V lost 5 bases and J lost 4; bases outside the gene matches: 6. CDR3 nucleotides: TGTGCCAGCAGCCGGACAGGGGATACTTACGAGCAGTACTTC. Protein sequence: CASSRTGDTYEQYF.

This clonotype was counted a few times. The genes are TRBV12-3 or TRBV12-4 and TRBJ1-1; possibly TRBD1 for D (5 bases). V gave up 2 bases and J gave up 6 bases, with 13 bases separating them. The CDR3 has 14 amino acids. DNA of the CDR3: TGTGCCAGCAGTTTATGGGACCATCCTCCTGAAGCTTTCTTT. It translates to CASSLWDHPPEAFF.

The rearrangement links TRBV2 to TRBJ2-2; D tentatively fits TRBD1 or TRBD2 (5 bases each). The V gene's germline CDR1 is SNHLY and CDR2 FYNNEI. V was cut by 6 bases and J by 3 bases, with 11 bases left in between. This CDR3 comprises 14 residues. CDR3: CASRDGTYTGELFF. CDR3 in DNA: TGTGCCAGCAGGGATGGGACCTACACCGGGGAGCTGTTTTTT.

This clonotype was recorded at least ten times. The chain has TRBV11-2 and TRBJ1-4; possible D gene TRBD1, 6 bases. This CDR3 has 14 amino acids. Trimming pared 5 bases from V and 7 bases from J, leaving 14 bases between. The germline CDR1 and CDR2 sequences are SGHAT and FQNNGV. The CDR3 DNA is TGTGCCAGCAGCCCCAGGGGTGCGGGTGAAAAACTGTTTTTT. This sequence encodes CASSPRGAGEKLFF.